This T cell receptor beta chain derives from a study of response to subunit inactivated influenza vaccine. This clonotype has a handful of counts. The CDR3 length is 11 residues. The V and J ends lost 7 bases and 5 bases respectively, with 11 bases between them. The germline V gene encodes CDR1 DFQATT and CDR2 SNEGSKA (reference sequence). TCRdb re-called the RT-PCR reads with MiXCR, one entry per CDR3 protein. Altogether 560,000 or so distinct CDR3 sequences are present, approximately 7.7% being singletons, with the ten largest covering around 13%. The rearrangement links TRBV20-1 to TRBJ2-5; D remains ambiguous. The clonotype was recovered from a man between 45 and 75 years old who received an inactivated influenza vaccine. This specimen consisted of PBMCs from blood, obtained about 24 months after vaccination. The DNA for the CDR3 is TGCAGTGTTACCCCAAGTGAGACCCAGTACTTC. Its protein is CSVTPSETQYF.